A few counts support the clone carrying this T cell receptor beta chain. Its antigen is undetermined. At one end, the junction sequence differs from germline, possibly due to a read error. This entry is derived from a study of CD8+CD57+ T cells in acquired aplastic anemia. For the study at large: CD4+ and CD8+ cells, once sorted, gave DNA averaging approximately 3 ug. The study's findings and limits: A significant difference in CD8+ Simpson's diversity between patients and controls was not found.

Both TCR beta VDJ combination and CDR3 sequence profiling were carried out. Genomic DNA was the template for this profiling. TCRdb reprocessed the reads via MiXCR and lists one record per CDR3 protein. The table lists more than 150,000 distinct CDR3 sequences, 45% to 60% of them singletons, with approximately 12% in the top ten. Previously, flow cytometry had revealed CD8+CD57+ cell expansion in the patients chosen for sequencing. Blood came from patients not yet given any therapy. CDR3 length: 17 residues. Per germline, CDR1 LNHNV and CDR2 YYDKDF (reference sequence). The rearrangement links TRBV15 to TRBJ1-3; TRBD1 might be the D (6 bases). The sequence was collected from a human donor with aplastic anemia. Material: sorted CD4+, CD8+, or CD8+CD57+ T cells (not recorded which) from PBMCs. The DNA of the CDR3 is TGTGCCAGCAGCACATCACAGGGCTTCAGCTCTGGAAACACCATATATTTT. Its protein is CASSTSQGFSSGNTIYF.